This TCR beta chain was sequenced in a study of blood T cell repertoires in COVID-19. About the research overall: Sites across the United States, Italy and Spain contributed samples from acute and convalescent COVID-19.

Looked up from germline, CDR1 is LNHNV and CDR2 is YYDKDF (reference sequence). V was clipped by 3 bases and J by 4 bases; unmatched bases: 15. This CDR3 contains 18 residues. Only in-frame clones appear in the TCRdb table, and some are missing; sequencing was by immunoSEQ multiplex PCR. The repertoire holds 130,000 or so clones, with roughly four fifths as singletons. The sequencing input was peripheral blood. The V call is TRBV15, the J call TRBJ2-1, with 7 nucleotides matching TRBD2. The receptor was derived from a human donor in a cohort sampled during active COVID-19. Written as DNA, the CDR3 is TGTGCCACCAGCAGGAATCTAGCGGCGGCGGTGGGGTACAATGAGCAGTTCTTC. Encoded protein: CATSRNLAAAVGYNEQFF.